Listed below are T cell receptor beta chains from one sample, sequenced in a study of blood T cells in healthy people across ages. TCRdb reprocessed the 5' RACE reads via MiXCR and lists one record per CDR3 protein. The table lists 550,000 to 700,000 distinct CDR3 sequences, roughly a quarter of them singletons. The sequencing input was blood. The receptor set was obtained from a woman in her sixties or seventies in good health. Each CDR3 is given with its conserved first and last residue. The order of the fields is D gene, V gene, clone size, J gene, CDR3 protein, CDR3 DNA. D genes are given only for firm matches. Size tells how often a clone was seen (once, few, many) or the class of an expanded clone, and some rows leave it out.

NA	TRBV12-3/TRBV12-4	NA	TRBJ1-2	CASSSPQVHGYTF	TGTGCCAGCAGTTCACCCCAGGTGCATGGCTACACCTTC
NA	TRBV7-2	NA	TRBJ1-6	CASSLATGSSYNSPLHF	TGTGCCAGCAGCCTCGCTACAGGGAGCTCCTATAATTCACCCCTCCACTTT
NA	TRBV20-1	few	TRBJ1-1	CSASWAGRNPEAFF	TGCAGTGCTAGTTGGGCAGGCCGGAATCCCGAAGCTTTCTTT
TRBD1	TRBV25-1	few	TRBJ1-2	CASSDPGQGEMSGYTF	TGTGCCAGCAGTGACCCGGGACAGGGGGAAATGAGTGGCTACACCTTC
NA	TRBV21-1	few	TRBJ2-7	CGGKQLLGDYEQYF	TGTGGGGGGAAACAACTCTTGGGGGACTACGAGCAGTACTTC
TRBD1	TRBV28	NA	TRBJ1-5	CASRDRDRGSSQPQHF	TGTGCCAGCAGAGACCGGGACAGGGGATCGTCTCAGCCCCAGCATTTT
TRBD1	TRBV3-1	NA	TRBJ1-2	CASSQLLGTAGYTF	TGTGCCAGCAGCCAACTACTTGGGACAGCCGGCTACACCTTC
NA	TRBV7-2	NA	TRBJ2-2	CASSLVQGAGELFF	TGTGCCAGCAGCTTAGTGCAGGGAGCCGGGGAGCTGTTTTTT
TRBD2	TRBV14	NA	TRBJ2-2	CASSLSGRGTGELFF	TGTGCCAGCAGTCTCAGCGGGAGAGGCACCGGGGAGCTGTTTTTT
TRBD1	TRBV11-2	NA	TRBJ1-1	CASSSTGAKAFF	TGTGCCAGCAGCTCGACAGGGGCTAAAGCTTTCTTT
TRBD1	TRBV5-1	few	TRBJ1-1	CASSRNSQGMNTEAFF	TGCGCCAGCAGCCGGAATTCACAGGGGATGAACACTGAAGCTTTCTTT